The 23 T cell receptor beta chains listed next were all sequenced from one sample in a study of cytomegalovirus exposure and HLA in healthy donors. PCR employed 60 Vbeta and 13 Jbeta primers. TCRdb's copy holds only in-frame clones and misses some; the assay was immunoSEQ multiplex PCR. The sample records about 120,000 clones, around two thirds being singletons. Sequencing was carried out using PBMCs. The receptors originated from a woman aged 40-49 years in good health and CMV-seropositive.

The chain is built from TRBV30 and TRBJ1-5; 8 nucleotides line up with TRBD1. This CDR3 spans 17 amino acids. With 5 bases clipped from V and 2 bases from J, the junction kept 14 bases outside the gene matches. Germline V gene data show CDR1 as GTSNPN and CDR2 as SVGIG (reference sequence). Here the CDR3 DNA reads TGTGCCTGGGGCCCGGACAGGGTAGGAGGAGGCAATCAGCCCCAGCATTTT. Protein: CAWGPDRVGGGNQPQHF.

This clone has more than one count but fewer than ten. The genes are TRBV6-1 and TRBJ1-1; D call uncertain. The V and J ends lost 8 bases and 6 bases respectively, with 10 bases between them. The CDR3 runs to 11 residues. Per the germline V gene, CDR1 is MNHNS and CDR2 is SASEGT. In nucleotides, the CDR3 is TGTGCCAGCGTAGGCCTAGCTGAAGCTTTCTTT. Translation: CASVGLAEAFF.

The rearrangement links TRBV6-5 to TRBJ1-1; D perhaps matches TRBD1 (5 bases). This CDR3 is 14 amino acids long. Trimming took off 0 bases at V and 5 bases at J, with 10 bases between the two ends. Germline loops: CDR1 MNHEY, CDR2 SVGAGI. This CDR3 is CASSYSIGVTEAFF. In DNA, the CDR3 is TGTGCCAGCAGTTACTCGATAGGGGTGACTGAAGCTTTCTTT.

This chain uses TRBV28 with TRBJ2-2; TRBD1 is a possible D gene (6 bases). This CDR3 has 15 residues. Trimming cost V 7 bases and J 0 bases, with 12 bases left between them. Germline V gene lookup returns CDR1 MDHEN and CDR2 SYDVKM. CDR3 nucleotide sequence: TGTGCCAGCACCCTGGGGGCTGCGAACACCGGGGAGCTGTTTTTT. It codes for CASTLGAANTGELFF.

This clone has only a few counts. V is TRBV5-5 and J is TRBJ2-3, with 7 bases lining up with TRBD2. V trimming: 3 bases; J trimming: 1 base; junction bases outside the gene matches: 11. The length of the CDR3 is 17 residues. CDR1 and CDR2 (germline): SGHKS, YYEKEE (reference sequence). The CDR3 nucleotides read TGTGCCAGCAGCTCTGGGGGGGTAGCGGGTGGCACAGATACGCAGTATTTT. This translates into CASSSGGVAGGTDTQYF. The variable domain in full, completed from reference TRBV5-5 and TRBJ2-3, reads DAGVTQSPTHLIKTRGQQVTLRCSPISGHKSVSWYQQVLGQGPQFIFQYYEKEERGRGNFPDRFSARQFPNYSSELNVNALLLGDSALYLCASSSGGVAGGTDTQYFGPGTRLTVL.

The sample holds a few counts of this clone. A read error is likely, as this CDR3 ends without the conserved phenylalanine or tryptophan. The DNA is left out, because the CDR3 cannot be placed on it with certainty; the CDR3 is given as TCRdb lists it. The chain recombines TRBV6-1 with TRBJ1-1. Inclusive of both ends, the CDR3 amounts to 12 amino acids. The germline V gene has CDR1 MNHNS and CDR2 SASEGT. The CDR3 spells CASSEAFWEAFL.

The chain carries TRBV5-4 and TRBJ1-4, with D maybe TRBD1 (5 bases). V lost 4 bases, J lost 3 bases, and 10 bases lay in between. The length of the CDR3 is 14 residues. Germline CDR1 and CDR2: SGHNT and YYREEE (reference sequence). DNA for the CDR3: TGTGCCAGCAGCCAAGGGGTTTCTAATGAAAAACTGTTTTTT. Amino acid sequence: CASSQGVSNEKLFF. The full variable domain, with the rest looked up from reference TRBV5-4 and TRBJ1-4, is ETGVTQSPTHLIKTRGQQVTLRCSSQSGHNTVSWYQQALGQGPQFIFQYYREEENGRGNFPPRFSGLQFPNYSSELNVNALELDDSALYLCASSQGVSNEKLFFGSGTQLSVL.

V gene TRBV19 combines with J gene TRBJ2-7, with D tentatively TRBD1 (8 bases). Germline loops: CDR1 LNHDA, CDR2 SQIVND (reference sequence). Trimming took 4 bases from V and 3 from J, leaving 13 bases between them. This CDR3 region has 14 residues. CDR3 bases: TGTGCCAGTAGTACGACAGGGGAGGGCTACGAGCAGTACTTC. Amino acid sequence: CASSTTGEGYEQYF.

The V call is TRBV13, the J call TRBJ2-1; 8 nucleotides agree with TRBD2. Trimming removed 1 base from V and 9 bases from J; junction bases left unmatched: 8. This CDR3 has 15 residues. The germline V gene encodes CDR1 PRHDT and CDR2 FYEKMQ (reference sequence). The CDR3 reads CASSLDGGANFEQFF. The CDR3 DNA reads as TGTGCCAGCAGCTTAGACGGGGGGGCCAATTTTGAGCAGTTCTTC.

The V and J genes are TRBV10-3 and TRBJ1-1; TRBD1 matches at 9 bases. Germline trimming cut 7 bases from V and 5 bases from J; bases unmatched to any gene: 5. Per germline, CDR1 ENHRY and CDR2 SYGVKD. The CDR3 sequence is 13 residues long. The CDR3 region has the DNA TGTGCCATCAATAATGACAGGGGGACTGAAGCTTTCTTT. Translation gives CAINNDRGTEAFF.

Worth noting for this clone: Because it lacks the conserved phenylalanine or tryptophan at the end, this CDR3 is likely a read error. V and J are TRBV29-1 and TRBJ1-2; D is undetermined. The CDR3 consists of 14 residues. Germline CDR1 reads SQVTM; CDR2 reads ANQGSEA. The V gene lost 2 bases and the J gene lost 8 bases, with 18 bases spanning the gap. CDR3 amino acids: CSVELFLGMRGYTS. CDR3 in DNA: TGCAGCGTTGAATTATTCCTGGGGATGCGGGGCTACACCTCC.

A few counts support this clone. The chain carries TRBV4-2 and TRBJ2-1, with 14 bases lining up with TRBD2. The CDR3 totals 18 residues. Per the germline V gene, CDR1 is LGHNA and CDR2 is YNFKEQ. J was trimmed by 2 bases and V by 2 bases; bases with no gene match: 5. The chain's CDR3 is CASSQLGTSGSPYNEQFF. CDR3 sequence (DNA): TGTGCCAGCAGCCAACTTGGGACTAGCGGGAGCCCCTACAATGAGCAGTTCTTC.

The chain is built from TRBV27 and TRBJ2-7, with D unresolved. Trimming left V 5 bases short and J 0 bases short, with 8 bases between. Looked up from germline, CDR1 is MNHEY and CDR2 is SMNVEV (reference sequence). The CDR3 loop spans 13 amino acids. The chain's CDR3 is CASSPPSSYEQYF. DNA of the CDR3: TGTGCCAGCAGTCCCCCGAGCTCCTACGAGCAGTACTTC.

The chain employs TRBV30 and TRBJ1-4, with 7 positions matching TRBD1. This CDR3 is 13 amino acids long. Germline loops: CDR1 GTSNPN, CDR2 SVGIG (reference sequence). V was pared by 1 base and J by 7 bases, with 3 bases of the junction left unmatched. CDR3 in amino acids: CAWSGQGSEKLFF. CDR3 sequence (DNA): TGTGCCTGGAGTGGACAGGGCAGTGAAAAACTGTTTTTT.

The chain recombines TRBV7-9 with TRBJ2-1; 11 bases match TRBD2. CDR1 and CDR2 from the germline V gene are SEHNR and FQNEAQ (reference sequence). The CDR3 totals 16 residues. V was pared by 5 bases and J by 3 bases, with 6 bases of the junction left unmatched. CDR3 residues: CASSTGTSGNYNEQFF. For the CDR3, the DNA is TGTGCCAGCAGCACTGGGACTAGCGGAAACTACAATGAGCAGTTCTTC. Full variable domain (missing parts from reference TRBV7-9 and TRBJ2-1): DTGVSQNPRHKITKRGQNVTFRCDPISEHNRLYWYRQTLGQGPEFLTYFQNEAQLEKSRLLSDRFSAERPKGSFSTLEIQRTEQGDSAMYLCASSTGTSGNYNEQFFGPGTRLTVL.

J is TRBJ2-1 and V is TRBV10-2; 9 bases are a match to TRBD2. Trimming took 8 bases from V and 8 from J; bases not matched to a gene: 16. The CDR3 spans 16 residues. Germline loops: CDR1 WSHSY, CDR2 SAAADI. As DNA, the CDR3 is TGCGCCAGCTCTGACCCGCAGGCGGGAGGGCTCTATGAGCAGTTCTTC. Its protein product is CASSDPQAGGLYEQFF.

This rearrangement joins TRBV5-1 to TRBJ2-7; D is uncertain. CDR3 length: 12 amino acids. In germline, CDR1 is SGHRS, CDR2 YFSETQ. The V end lost 0 bases, the J end lost 6 bases, and 7 bases lay between the germline ends. The CDR3 nucleotides read TGCGCCAGCAGCTTGGGCTCGAGCGAGCAGTACTTC. Translation gives CASSLGSSEQYF.

This clone showed up just once. V and J are TRBV19 and TRBJ2-2, with 9 bases aligning to TRBD2. After removal of 3 bases from V and 7 bases from J, the junction contained 12 bases not matched to a gene. Germline V lookup: CDR1 LNHDA, CDR2 SQIVND (reference sequence). The CDR3 runs to 17 residues. In DNA form, the CDR3 reads TGTGCCAGTAGTATCTTTCATGCGGGAGGGGTTAACGGGGAGCTGTTTTTT. Amino acids: CASSIFHAGGVNGELFF.

J is TRBJ2-1 and V is TRBV5-1; 10 positions match TRBD2. Germline CDR1 is SGHRS and CDR2 is YFSETQ. This CDR3 comprises 15 residues. The J segment lost 6 bases and the V segment lost 4 bases, leaving 7 bases of the junction unmatched. The CDR3 DNA sequence: TGCGCCAGCAGCCCTCTAGCGGGAGTTGGCAATGAGCAGTTCTTC. It codes for CASSPLAGVGNEQFF.

The V call is TRBV4-1, the J call TRBJ2-1; weak D call: TRBD2 (5 bases). The V end was cut by 8 bases, the J end by 8 bases, with 19 bases between. The germline V gene has CDR1 MGHRA and CDR2 YSYEKL. CDR3 length equals 14 residues. The CDR3 loop reads CASPERTASDEQFF. The CDR3 region has the DNA TGCGCCAGCCCCGAAAGGACTGCTTCGGATGAGCAGTTCTTC.

There are a few counts of this clone. The chain is built from TRBV27 and TRBJ2-7; 9 bases line up with TRBD1. J gave up 5 bases and V 6 bases, and 8 bases lay outside the gene matches. Germline CDR1 MNHEY, CDR2 SMNVEV (reference sequence). The CDR3 has 14 amino acids. Written as DNA, the CDR3 is TGTGCCAGCAGCCTCGACAGGGGGTGGGACGAGCAGTACTTC. Translated: CASSLDRGWDEQYF.

This clone was counted only a few times. V and J are TRBV6-5 and TRBJ1-4; 8 nucleotides line up with TRBD1. There are 15 residues in the CDR3. Germline trimming cut 2 bases from V and 7 bases from J; bases unmatched to any gene: 6. CDR1 is MNHEY and CDR2 is SVGAGI in the germline V gene. The CDR3 is CASSYRTGFGEKLFF. The CDR3, as DNA: TGTGCCAGCAGTTACCGGACAGGGTTTGGTGAAAAACTGTTTTTT.

The chain is built from TRBV5-1 and TRBJ1-3, with a tentative D call TRBD1 (6 bases). Trimming removed 2 bases from V and 2 bases from J, with 11 bases in between. Germline CDR1 is SGHRS and CDR2 is YFSETQ. This CDR3 region has 15 residues. In nucleotides, the CDR3 is TGCGCCAGCAGCTTTACGGGACAAACTGGAAACACCATATATTTT. Its protein product is CASSFTGQTGNTIYF.